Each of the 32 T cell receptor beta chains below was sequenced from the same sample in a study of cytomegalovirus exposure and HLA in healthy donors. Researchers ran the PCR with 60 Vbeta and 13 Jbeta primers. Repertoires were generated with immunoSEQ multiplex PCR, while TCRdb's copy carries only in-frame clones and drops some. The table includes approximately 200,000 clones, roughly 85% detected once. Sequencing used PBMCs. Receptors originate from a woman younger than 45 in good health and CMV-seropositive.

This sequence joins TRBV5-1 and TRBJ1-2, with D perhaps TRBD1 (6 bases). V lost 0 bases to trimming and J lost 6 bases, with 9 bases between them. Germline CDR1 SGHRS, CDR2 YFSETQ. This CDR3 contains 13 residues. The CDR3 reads CASSLVQGHGYTF. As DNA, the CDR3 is TGCGCCAGCAGCTTGGTGCAGGGGCATGGCTACACCTTC.

Here the CDR3 reads CASSSSGGRSYGYTF. The CDR3 DNA reads TGTGCCAGCAGCTCTTCGGGGGGGCGGAGCTATGGCTACACCTTC. The V and J genes are TRBV7-2 and TRBJ1-2; D possibly corresponds to TRBD1 (6 bases). V lost 4 bases, J lost 4 bases, and 16 bases lay in between. The CDR3 covers 15 residues. Per the germline V gene, CDR1 is SGHTA and CDR2 is FQGNSA.

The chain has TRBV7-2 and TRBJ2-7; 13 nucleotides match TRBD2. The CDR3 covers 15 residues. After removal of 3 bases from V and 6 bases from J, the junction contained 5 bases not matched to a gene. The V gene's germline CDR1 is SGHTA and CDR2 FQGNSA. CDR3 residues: CASSFRTSGRGEQYF. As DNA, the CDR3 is TGTGCCAGCAGCTTCCGGACTAGCGGGAGAGGCGAGCAGTACTTC.

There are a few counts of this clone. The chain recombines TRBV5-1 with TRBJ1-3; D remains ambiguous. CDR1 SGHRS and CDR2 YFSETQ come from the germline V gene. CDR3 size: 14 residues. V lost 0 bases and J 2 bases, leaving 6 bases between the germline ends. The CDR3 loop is CASSLGLAGNTIYF. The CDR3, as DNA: TGCGCCAGCAGCTTGGGGTTAGCTGGAAACACCATATATTTT. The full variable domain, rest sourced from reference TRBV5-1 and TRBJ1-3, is KAGVTQTPRYLIKTRGQQVTLSCSPISGHRSVSWYQQTPGQGLQFLFEYFSETQRNKGNFPGRFSGRQFSNSRSEMNVSTLELGDSALYLCASSLGLAGNTIYFGEGSWLTVV.

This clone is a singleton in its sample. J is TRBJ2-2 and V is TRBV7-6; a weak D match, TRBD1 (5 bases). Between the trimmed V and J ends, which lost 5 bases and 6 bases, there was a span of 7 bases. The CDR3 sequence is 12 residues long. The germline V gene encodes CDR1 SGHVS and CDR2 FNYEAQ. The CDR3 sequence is CASSPRAGELFF. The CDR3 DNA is TGTGCCAGCAGCCCCAGGGCCGGGGAGCTGTTTTTT.

CDR3 protein: CASSYREGAEAFF. The CDR3 DNA reads as TGTGCCAGCAGCTACCGAGAGGGCGCTGAAGCTTTCTTT. This rearrangement joins TRBV7-6 to TRBJ1-1; D is ambiguous. Trimming shortened V by 4 bases and J by 6 bases, and 12 bases separated the two germline ends. The CDR3 sequence is 13 residues long. The germline V gene has CDR1 SGHVS and CDR2 FNYEAQ.

CDR3 sequence reads: CASSKGKGETQYF. In nucleotides, the CDR3 is TGTGCCAGTAGTAAAGGAAAGGGGGAGACCCAGTACTTC. V is TRBV19 and J is TRBJ2-5; possibly TRBD1 for D (5 bases). The germline gives CDR1 LNHDA, CDR2 SQIVND (reference sequence). The ends were cut back, 4 bases at V and 5 bases at J, with 11 bases in the middle. The CDR3 is 13 amino acids.

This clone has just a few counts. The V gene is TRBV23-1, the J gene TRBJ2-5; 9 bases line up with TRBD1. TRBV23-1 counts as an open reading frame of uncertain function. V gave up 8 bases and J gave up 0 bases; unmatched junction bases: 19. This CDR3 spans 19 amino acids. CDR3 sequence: CASADLHVRDRVNQETQYF. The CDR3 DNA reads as TGCGCCAGCGCCGATTTACACGTCCGGGACAGGGTGAACCAAGAGACCCAGTACTTC.

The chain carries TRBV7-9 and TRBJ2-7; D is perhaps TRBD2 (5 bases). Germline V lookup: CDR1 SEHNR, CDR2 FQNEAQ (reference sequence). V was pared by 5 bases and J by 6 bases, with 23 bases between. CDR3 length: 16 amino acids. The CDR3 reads CASSRGLGRVQAEQYF. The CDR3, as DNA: TGTGCCAGCAGCCGAGGACTCGGGCGGGTTCAGGCCGAGCAGTACTTC.

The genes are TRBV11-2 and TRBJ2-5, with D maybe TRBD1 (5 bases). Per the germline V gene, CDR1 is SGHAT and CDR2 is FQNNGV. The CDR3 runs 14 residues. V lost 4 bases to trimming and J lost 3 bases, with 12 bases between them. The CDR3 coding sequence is TGTGCCAGCAGCTGGGGCCTCAGGGAAGAGACCCAGTACTTC. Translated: CASSWGLREETQYF.

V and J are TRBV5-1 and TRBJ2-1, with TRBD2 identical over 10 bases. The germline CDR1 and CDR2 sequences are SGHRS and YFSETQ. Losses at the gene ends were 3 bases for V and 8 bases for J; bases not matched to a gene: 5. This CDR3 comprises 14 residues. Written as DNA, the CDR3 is TGCGCCAGCAGCTCCGGTCTAGCGGGAGATGAGCAGTTCTTC. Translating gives CASSSGLAGDEQFF.

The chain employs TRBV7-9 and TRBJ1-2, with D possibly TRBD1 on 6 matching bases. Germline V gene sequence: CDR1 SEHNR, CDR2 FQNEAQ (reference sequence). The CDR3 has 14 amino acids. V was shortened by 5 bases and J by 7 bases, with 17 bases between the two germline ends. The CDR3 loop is CASSMPRGASGYTF. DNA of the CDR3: TGTGCCAGCAGCATGCCGCGGGGGGCATCTGGCTACACCTTC.

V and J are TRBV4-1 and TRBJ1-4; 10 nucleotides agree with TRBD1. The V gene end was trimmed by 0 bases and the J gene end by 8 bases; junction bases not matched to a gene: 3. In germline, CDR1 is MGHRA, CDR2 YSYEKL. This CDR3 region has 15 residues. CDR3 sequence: CASSQEGQGTEKLFF. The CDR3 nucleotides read TGCGCCAGCAGCCAAGAGGGACAGGGGACGGAAAAACTGTTTTTT.

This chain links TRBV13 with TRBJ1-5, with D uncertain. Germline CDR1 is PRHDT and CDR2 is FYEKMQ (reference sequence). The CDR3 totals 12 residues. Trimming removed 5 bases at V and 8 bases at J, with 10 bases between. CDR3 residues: CASSLPGEPQHF. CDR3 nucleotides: TGTGCCAGCAGCCTACCCGGAGAGCCCCAGCATTTT. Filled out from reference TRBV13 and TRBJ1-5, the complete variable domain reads AAGVIQSPRHLIKEKRETATLKCYPIPRHDTVYWYQQGPGQDPQFLISFYEKMQSDKGSIPDRFSAQQFSDYHSELNMSSLELGDSALYFCASSLPGEPQHFGDGTRLSIL.

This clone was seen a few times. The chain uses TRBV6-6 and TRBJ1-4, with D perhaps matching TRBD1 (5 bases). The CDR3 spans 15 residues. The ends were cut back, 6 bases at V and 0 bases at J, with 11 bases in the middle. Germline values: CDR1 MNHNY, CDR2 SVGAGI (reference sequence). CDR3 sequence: CASRLQVATNEKLFF. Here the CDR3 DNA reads TGTGCCAGCAGATTACAGGTTGCAACTAATGAAAAACTGTTTTTT.

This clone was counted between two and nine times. CDR3 sequence (DNA): TGTGCCAGCGGACCGGGACTAGCCCGGGGGGATACGCAGTATTTT. Residues: CASGPGLARGDTQYF. This chain joins TRBV6-1 and TRBJ2-3; TRBD2 aligns across 9 bases. The CDR3 covers 15 residues. V gave up 8 bases and J gave up 6 bases; unmatched junction bases: 12. Germline lookup yields CDR1 MNHNS and CDR2 SASEGT.

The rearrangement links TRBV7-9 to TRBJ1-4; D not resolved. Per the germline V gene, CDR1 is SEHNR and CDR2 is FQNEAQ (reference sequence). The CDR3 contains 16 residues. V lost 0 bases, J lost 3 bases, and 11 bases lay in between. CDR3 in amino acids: CASSLARDASNEKLFF. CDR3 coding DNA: TGTGCCAGCAGCTTAGCGCGGGATGCCTCTAATGAAAAACTGTTTTTT.

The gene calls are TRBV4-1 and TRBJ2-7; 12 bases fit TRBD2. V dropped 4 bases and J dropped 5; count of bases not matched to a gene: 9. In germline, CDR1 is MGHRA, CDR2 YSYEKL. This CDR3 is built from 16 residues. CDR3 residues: CASSPSGRAGKNEQYF. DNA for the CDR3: TGCGCCAGCAGCCCTAGCGGGAGGGCCGGAAAAAACGAGCAGTACTTC.

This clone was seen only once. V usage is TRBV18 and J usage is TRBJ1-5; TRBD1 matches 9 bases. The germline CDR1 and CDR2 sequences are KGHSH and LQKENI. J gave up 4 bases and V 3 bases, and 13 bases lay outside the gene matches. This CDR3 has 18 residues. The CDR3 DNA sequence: TGTGCCAGCTCACCGGTTGCTCACGGGACAGGGTGGAATCAGCCCCAGCATTTT. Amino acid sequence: CASSPVAHGTGWNQPQHF.

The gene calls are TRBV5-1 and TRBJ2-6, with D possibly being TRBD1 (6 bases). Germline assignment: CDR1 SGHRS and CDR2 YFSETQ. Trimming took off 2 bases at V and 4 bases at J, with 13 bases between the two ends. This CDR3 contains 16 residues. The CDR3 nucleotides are TGCGCCAGCAGCTTCAGGTGGGGGCGAGGGGCCAACGTCCTGACTTTC. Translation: CASSFRWGRGANVLTF.

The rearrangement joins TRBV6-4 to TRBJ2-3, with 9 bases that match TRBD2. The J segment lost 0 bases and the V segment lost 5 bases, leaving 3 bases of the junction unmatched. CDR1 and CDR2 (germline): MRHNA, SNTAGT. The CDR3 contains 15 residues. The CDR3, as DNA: TGTGCCAGCAGTCTGACTAGCGGTAGCACAGATACGCAGTATTTT. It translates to CASSLTSGSTDTQYF.

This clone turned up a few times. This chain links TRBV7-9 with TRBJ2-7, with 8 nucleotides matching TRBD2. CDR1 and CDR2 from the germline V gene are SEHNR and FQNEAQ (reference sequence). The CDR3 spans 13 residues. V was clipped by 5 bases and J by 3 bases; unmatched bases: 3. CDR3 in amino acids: CASSPAGDYEQYF. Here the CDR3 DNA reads TGTGCCAGCAGCCCAGCGGGGGACTACGAGCAGTACTTC.

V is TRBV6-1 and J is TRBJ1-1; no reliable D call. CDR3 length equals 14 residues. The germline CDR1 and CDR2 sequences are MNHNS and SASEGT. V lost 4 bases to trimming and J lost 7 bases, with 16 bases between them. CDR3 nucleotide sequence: TGTGCCAGCAGTGCCGAGGCCCCCAAAAGTGAAGCTTTCTTT. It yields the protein CASSAEAPKSEAFF.

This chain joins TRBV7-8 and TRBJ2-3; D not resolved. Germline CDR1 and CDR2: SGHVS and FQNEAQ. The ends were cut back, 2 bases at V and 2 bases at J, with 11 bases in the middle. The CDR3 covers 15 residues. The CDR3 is CASSLSYRFTDTQYF. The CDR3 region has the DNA TGTGCCAGCAGCTTATCGTACAGATTCACAGATACGCAGTATTTT.

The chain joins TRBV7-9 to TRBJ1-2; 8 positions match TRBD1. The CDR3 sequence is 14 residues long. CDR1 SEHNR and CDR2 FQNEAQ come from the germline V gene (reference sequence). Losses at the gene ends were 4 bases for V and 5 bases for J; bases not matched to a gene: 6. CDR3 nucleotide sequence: TGTGCCAGCAGCTCGGGACAGGCCCGATATGGCTACACCTTC. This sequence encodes CASSSGQARYGYTF.

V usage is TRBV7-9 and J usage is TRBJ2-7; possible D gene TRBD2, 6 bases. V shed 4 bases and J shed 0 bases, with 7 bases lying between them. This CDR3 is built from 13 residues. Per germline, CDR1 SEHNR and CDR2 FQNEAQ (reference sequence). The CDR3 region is CASSWEASYEQYF. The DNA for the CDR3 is TGTGCCAGCAGCTGGGAGGCCTCCTACGAGCAGTACTTC.

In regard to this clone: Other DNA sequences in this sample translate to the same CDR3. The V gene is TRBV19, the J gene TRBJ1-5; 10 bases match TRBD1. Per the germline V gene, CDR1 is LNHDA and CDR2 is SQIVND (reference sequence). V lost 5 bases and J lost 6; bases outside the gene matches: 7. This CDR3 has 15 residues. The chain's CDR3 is CASSPGTGDSQPQHF. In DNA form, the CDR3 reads TGTGCCAGTAGTCCCGGGACAGGGGATAGTCAGCCCCAGCATTTT.

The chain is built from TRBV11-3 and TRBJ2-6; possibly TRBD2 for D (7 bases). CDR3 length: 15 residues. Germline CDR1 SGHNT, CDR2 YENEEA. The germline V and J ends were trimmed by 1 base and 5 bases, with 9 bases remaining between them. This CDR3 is CASSLGGGRANVLTF. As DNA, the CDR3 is TGTGCCAGCAGCTTAGGGGGGGGGCGGGCCAACGTCCTGACTTTC.

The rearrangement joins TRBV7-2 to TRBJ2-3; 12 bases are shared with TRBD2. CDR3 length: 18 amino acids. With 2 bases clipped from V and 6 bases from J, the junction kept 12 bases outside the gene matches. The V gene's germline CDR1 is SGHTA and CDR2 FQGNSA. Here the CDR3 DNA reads TGTGCCAGCAGCTTAACCCGACTAGCGGGGGAGGGTTTGGATACGCAGTATTTT. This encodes CASSLTRLAGEGLDTQYF. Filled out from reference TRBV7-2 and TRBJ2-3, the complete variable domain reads GAGVSQSPSNKVTEKGKDVELRCDPISGHTALYWYRQSLGQGLEFLIYFQGNSAPDKSGLPSDRFSAERTGGSVSTLTIQRTQQEDSAVYLCASSLTRLAGEGLDTQYFGPGTRLTVL.

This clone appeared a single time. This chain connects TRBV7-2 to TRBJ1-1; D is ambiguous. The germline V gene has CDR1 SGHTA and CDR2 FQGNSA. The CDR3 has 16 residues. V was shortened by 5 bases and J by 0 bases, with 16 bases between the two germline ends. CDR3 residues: CASSPGGDIMNTEAFF. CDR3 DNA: TGTGCCAGCAGCCCGGGCGGGGATATCATGAACACTGAAGCTTTCTTT.

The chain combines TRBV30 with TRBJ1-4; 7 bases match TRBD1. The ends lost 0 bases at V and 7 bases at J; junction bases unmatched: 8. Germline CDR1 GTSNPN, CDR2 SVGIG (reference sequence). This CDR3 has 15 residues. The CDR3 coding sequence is TGTGCCTGGAGTGTACTAGGGGGCAGGGCTGAAAAACTGTTTTTT. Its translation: CAWSVLGGRAEKLFF.

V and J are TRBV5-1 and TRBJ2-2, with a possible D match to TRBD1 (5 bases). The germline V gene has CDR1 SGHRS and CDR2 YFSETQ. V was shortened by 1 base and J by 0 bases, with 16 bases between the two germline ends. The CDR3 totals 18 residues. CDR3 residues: CASSLLYWGRANTGELFF. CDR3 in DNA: TGCGCCAGCAGCTTGTTATATTGGGGCAGGGCGAACACCGGGGAGCTGTTTTTT.